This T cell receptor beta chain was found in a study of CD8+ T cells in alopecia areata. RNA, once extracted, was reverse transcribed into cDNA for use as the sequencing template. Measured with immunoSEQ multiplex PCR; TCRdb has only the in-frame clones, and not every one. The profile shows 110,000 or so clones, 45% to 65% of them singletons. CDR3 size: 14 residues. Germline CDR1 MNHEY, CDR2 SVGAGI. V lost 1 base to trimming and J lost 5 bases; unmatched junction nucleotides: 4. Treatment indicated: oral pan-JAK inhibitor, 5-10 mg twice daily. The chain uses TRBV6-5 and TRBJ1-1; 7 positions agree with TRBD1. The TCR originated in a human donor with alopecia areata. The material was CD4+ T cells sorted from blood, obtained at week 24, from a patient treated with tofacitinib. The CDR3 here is CASSYYLQGTEAFF. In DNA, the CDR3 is TGTGCCAGCAGTTACTACCTACAGGGGACTGAAGCTTTCTTT.